This T cell receptor beta chain appears in the sequencing data of a study of blood T cells in healthy people across ages. The length of the CDR3 is 14 residues. In the case of this clonotype: With a much larger clone just one base away, this may be a read error.

For the second PCR, which ran for about 6 to 12 cycles, a sample-barcoded 5' primer and a J-beta primer mix were used. TCRdb re-called the 5' RACE reads through MiXCR, storing one row per CDR3 protein. The sample holds 380,000 or so distinct CDR3 sequences, about 55% seen once. This rearrangement joins TRBV21-1 to TRBJ2-5; TRBD1 is the table's D call, not checked against the DNA. Near its end, the DNA agrees better with TRBJ2-7, so the J call may be wrong. TRBV21-1 is marked as a pseudogene. Sequencing input: blood. This TCR was recovered from a man between 60 and 75 years old in good health. The CDR3 is CASTQSASLYEQYF. The CDR3 DNA reads TGTGCCAGCACTCAAAGTGCGTCCCTATACGAGCAGTACTTC.